These T cell receptor beta chains were read from a single sample in a study of T cells in localized non-small cell lung cancer. The data were produced by immunoSEQ multiplex PCR, yet TCRdb's version contains in-frame clones alone and is incomplete. The table lists 61,000 or so clones, 86% of them singletons, with approximately 5.2% in the top ten. The sample in question was peripheral blood, obtained before any cancer treatment. The receptors were sampled from a woman aged 35-75 years with stage I lung adenocarcinoma. Each CDR3 is given with its conserved first and last residue. Expanded clones are given a class, and other clones once, few, many or no size at all.

clone_size	v_call	j_call	cdr3_aa
.	TRBV4-2	TRBJ2-2	CASSQNAAGANTGELFF
.	TRBV5-6	TRBJ2-3	CASSLGVATDTQYF
.	TRBV18	TRBJ2-3	CASSPPRLAGPGTQYF
.	TRBV2	TRBJ2-3	CASSEALAGGGDTQYF
.	TRBV2	TRBJ2-1	CASSDGGPYNEQFF
few	TRBV9	TRBJ2-3	CASSVSGGTQYF
.	TRBV19	TRBJ2-7	CASSASGQGASSSYEQYF
.	TRBV15	TRBJ1-3	CATSRDSAASGNTIYF
once	TRBV6-5	TRBJ1-6	CASSYGDSPLHF
.	TRBV5-4	TRBJ2-7	CASSSRDRGKYEQYF
.	TRBV5-1	TRBJ2-3	CASSLKGGSTDTQYF
.	TRBV7-2	TRBJ1-1	CASSFIFRGPFF
.	TRBV28	TRBJ2-5	CASSLPAGGHETQYF
.	TRBV5-1	TRBJ2-1	CASSSSPSGAYNEQFF
.	TRBV5-1	TRBJ1-6	CASSLEGIYNSPLHF
.	TRBV15	TRBJ1-2	CATSRDGGYGYTF